The 18 T cell receptor beta chains presented below share a single source sample, sequenced in a study of shared clonotypes between healthy human individuals. The repertoire was sequenced with immunoSEQ multiplex PCR; TCRdb's copy has only in-frame clones and lacks some. The table has around 430,000 clones, 79% seen once. The material sequenced was PBMCs. The source is a woman aged 40 to 50 in good health. Some clones in this sample may be carry-over from other donors' samples.

The chain combines TRBV11-3 with TRBJ2-5; D is undetermined. Germline CDR1 and CDR2: SGHNT and YENEEA. The V end was cut by 2 bases, the J end by 5 bases, with 9 bases between. This CDR3 has 13 residues. The CDR3 protein is CASSLNQAETQYF. In nucleotides, the CDR3 is TGTGCCAGCAGCTTAAACCAGGCCGAGACCCAGTACTTC.

This clone was picked up one time. This chain uses TRBV28 with TRBJ1-4, with no clear D. The germline gives CDR1 MDHEN, CDR2 SYDVKM. The CDR3 is 14 residues long. Trimming removed 6 bases from V and 4 bases from J, with 12 bases in between. CDR3 nucleotides: TGTGCCAGCAGGGGCGGGCAGGATAATGAAAAACTGTTTTTT. As protein: CASRGGQDNEKLFF.

The chain uses TRBV7-3 and TRBJ2-1, with a tentative D call TRBD2 (7 bases). The V gene lost 0 bases and the J gene lost 9 bases, with 18 bases spanning the gap. Germline-derived CDR1 and CDR2 are SGHTA and FQGTGA. The CDR3 has 16 amino acids. CDR3 bases: TGTGCCAGCAGCTTAACATTAGGGGGAGGGCCGAGTGAGCAGTTCTTC. It specifies CASSLTLGGGPSEQFF.

The CDR3 sequence is CASSLSTGQPHTEAFF. The CDR3 DNA is TGTGCCAGCAGTTTATCGACAGGGCAGCCTCACACTGAAGCTTTCTTT. The chain links TRBV28 to TRBJ1-1; 7 bases align to TRBD1. Unmatched junction bases numbered 8, after V lost 1 base and J lost 3 bases. Germline CDR1 and CDR2: MDHEN and SYDVKM. This CDR3 has 16 amino acids.

The chain recombines TRBV19 with TRBJ2-7; D possibly matches TRBD1 or TRBD2 (5 bases each). Between the trimmed V and J ends, which lost 8 bases and 5 bases, there was a span of 16 bases. This CDR3 is built from 13 residues. Germline CDR1 and CDR2: LNHDA and SQIVND (reference sequence). In DNA, the CDR3 is TGTGCCAGTCGCGGGCAGGGCTTCCACGAGCAGTACTTC. It yields the protein CASRGQGFHEQYF.

J is TRBJ1-2 and V is TRBV10-3, with D tentatively TRBD1 (6 bases). The V gene's germline CDR1 is ENHRY and CDR2 SYGVKD. V lost 4 bases and J lost 4, with 13 bases in between. This CDR3 has 14 residues. The CDR3 sequence: CAISATGTSYGYTF. The DNA of the CDR3 is TGTGCCATCAGTGCCACCGGGACAAGCTATGGCTACACCTTC.

This sequence joins TRBV6-6 and TRBJ1-5; D might be TRBD1 (5 bases). This CDR3 contains 15 residues. The V gene lost 6 bases and the J gene lost 0 bases, with 12 bases spanning the gap. Germline V gene sequence: CDR1 MNHNY, CDR2 SVGAGI (reference sequence). CDR3 sequence: CASSPGGYSNQPQHF. CDR3 sequence (DNA): TGTGCCAGCAGCCCCGGGGGGTATAGCAATCAGCCCCAGCATTTT.

J is TRBJ1-4 and V is TRBV25-1; D is undetermined. CDR1 is MGHDK and CDR2 is SYGVNS in the germline V gene. CDR3 size: 13 residues. The ends were cut back, 3 bases at V and 4 bases at J, with 6 bases in the middle. CDR3 loop: CASSDGFNEKLFF. DNA for the CDR3: TGTGCCAGCAGTGATGGGTTTAATGAAAAACTGTTTTTT.

This clone was picked up a small number of times. CDR3 region: CASTQDARETQYF. The CDR3 DNA reads as TGTGCCAGCACCCAAGACGCACGGGAGACCCAGTACTTC. This chain uses TRBV5-4 with TRBJ2-5, with unresolved D. V lost 6 bases and J lost 5, with 14 bases in between. The CDR3 has 13 amino acids. Germline V gene data show CDR1 as SGHNT and CDR2 as YYREEE (reference sequence). Variable domain in full (rest from reference TRBV5-4 and TRBJ2-5): ETGVTQSPTHLIKTRGQQVTLRCSSQSGHNTVSWYQQALGQGPQFIFQYYREEENGRGNFPPRFSGLQFPNYSSELNVNALELDDSALYLCASTQDARETQYFGPGTRLLVL.

Comment on this clone: Distinct nucleotide sequences in the sample also encode this CDR3. The V and J genes are TRBV7-9 and TRBJ2-7; a weak D match, TRBD2 (6 bases). Germline V gene lookup returns CDR1 SEHNR and CDR2 FQNEAQ (reference sequence). This CDR3 contains 15 residues. V shed 0 bases and J shed 12 bases, with 21 bases lying between them. DNA for the CDR3: TGTGCCAGCAGCTTAGCAGTGGGGTCCCCGACGGGACTGTACTTC. This encodes CASSLAVGSPTGLYF.

This clone has just a few counts. The chain is built from TRBV5-1 and TRBJ2-3; TRBD1 agrees at 7 bases. The germline CDR1 and CDR2 sequences are SGHRS and YFSETQ. CDR3 length: 14 residues. V dropped 3 bases and J dropped 4; count of bases not matched to a gene: 5. Here the CDR3 DNA reads TGCGCCAGCAGCTACACAGGGGCCCCAGATACGCAGTATTTT. Protein product: CASSYTGAPDTQYF.

This chain joins TRBV21-1 and TRBJ2-1; the D segment call TRBD2 is taken from the table without a DNA check. TRBV21-1 is classified as a pseudogene. The CDR3 is 16 residues long. Here the CDR3 reads CASSKSAGLADNEQFF. For the CDR3, the DNA is TGTGCCAGCAGCAAATCGGCCGGACTAGCGGACAATGAGCAGTTCTTC.

The chain joins TRBV5-1 to TRBJ1-3; D perhaps matches TRBD1 (5 bases). The V end was cut by 0 bases, the J end by 0 bases, with 10 bases between. The germline gives CDR1 SGHRS, CDR2 YFSETQ. CDR3 length: 16 amino acids. CDR3 nucleotide sequence: TGCGCCAGCAGCTTGGCGTCGGACAACTCTGGAAACACCATATATTTT. Its translation: CASSLASDNSGNTIYF.

This chain uses TRBV5-4 with TRBJ2-3, with 7 bases that match TRBD2. Germline-derived CDR1 and CDR2 are SGHNT and YYREEE (reference sequence). The CDR3 has 17 residues. Losses at the gene ends were 2 bases for V and 0 bases for J; bases not matched to a gene: 9. This CDR3 reads CASSFPGSGASTDTQYF. The CDR3 DNA reads as TGTGCCAGCAGCTTCCCGGGAAGCGGGGCTAGCACAGATACGCAGTATTTT.

The chain employs TRBV6-5 and TRBJ2-5; D gene uncertain. Germline CDR1 is MNHEY and CDR2 is SVGAGI. CDR3 size: 15 residues. Between the trimmed V and J ends, which lost 6 bases and 5 bases, there was a span of 19 bases. CDR3 in amino acids: CASSPLRLAWETQYF. CDR3 nucleotides: TGTGCCAGCAGCCCCCTTCGTCTGGCTTGGGAGACCCAGTACTTC.

This clone was seen just once. The chain couples TRBV5-1 to TRBJ2-3; 8 bases are a match to TRBD2. This CDR3 comprises 18 residues. Germline V gene sequence: CDR1 SGHRS, CDR2 YFSETQ. Trimming cost V 1 base and J 0 bases; bases outside gene matches: 10. CDR3 sequence reads: CASSLMAGGPSSTDTQYF. DNA of the CDR3: TGCGCCAGCAGCTTGATGGCGGGAGGCCCGTCTAGCACAGATACGCAGTATTTT.

The V call is TRBV10-1, the J call TRBJ1-1; possibly TRBD1 for D (5 bases). Germline CDR1 is WNHNN and CDR2 is SYGVQD (reference sequence). This CDR3 has 14 amino acids. Trimming took off 0 bases at V and 1 base at J, with 6 bases between the two ends. CDR3 nucleotide sequence: TGCGCCAGCAGTGAGTCGGGACGGAACACTGAAGCTTTCTTT. This translates into CASSESGRNTEAFF.

V is TRBV7-2 and J is TRBJ2-1; 8 positions agree with TRBD2. Germline CDR1 is SGHTA and CDR2 is FQGNSA. J lost 9 bases, V lost 1 base, and 11 bases had no gene match. The CDR3 extends over 16 amino acids. CDR3 loop: CASSLEAGAALGEQFF. The CDR3 region has the DNA TGTGCCAGCAGCTTAGAAGCGGGAGCGGCGTTGGGTGAGCAGTTCTTC.